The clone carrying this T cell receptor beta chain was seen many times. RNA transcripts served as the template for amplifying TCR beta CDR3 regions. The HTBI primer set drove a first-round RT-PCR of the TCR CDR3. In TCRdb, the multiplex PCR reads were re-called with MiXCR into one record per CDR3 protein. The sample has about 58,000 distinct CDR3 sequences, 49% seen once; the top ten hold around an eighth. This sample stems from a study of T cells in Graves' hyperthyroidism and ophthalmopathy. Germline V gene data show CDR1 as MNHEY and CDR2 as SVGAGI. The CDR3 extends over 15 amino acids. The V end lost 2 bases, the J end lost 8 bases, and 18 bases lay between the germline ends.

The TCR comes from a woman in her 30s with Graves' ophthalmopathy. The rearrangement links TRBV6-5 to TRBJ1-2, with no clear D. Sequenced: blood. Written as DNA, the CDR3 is TGTGCCAGCAGTTACGATATTTCGGCGGTCAGAGGCTACACCTTC. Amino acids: CASSYDISAVRGYTF.